These 20 T cell receptor beta chains were all obtained from the same sample, sequenced in a study of T cells in localized non-small cell lung cancer. The data were produced by immunoSEQ multiplex PCR, yet TCRdb's version contains in-frame clones alone and is incomplete. The sample yields tens of thousands of clones, roughly 84% seen once. The sequences come from PBMCs, collected before any cancer treatment. The receptor source for this set is a woman between 35 and 75 years old with stage II squamous cell lung carcinoma.

CDR3 nucleotides: TGTGCCAGCAGTGAATTGAGGACGAGCTCCTACAATGAGCAGTTCTTC. Its protein product is CASSELRTSSYNEQFF. This chain connects TRBV25-1 to TRBJ2-1; D gene uncertain. Trimming pared 1 base from V and 0 bases from J, leaving 10 bases between. The CDR3 is made up of 16 amino acids. Germline V gives CDR1 MGHDK, CDR2 SYGVNS.

This clone was seen only once. The rearrangement joins TRBV19 to TRBJ1-2, with D unclear. Trimming removed 4 bases from V and 4 bases from J, with 10 bases in between. The CDR3 spans 13 residues. Germline lookup yields CDR1 LNHDA and CDR2 SQIVND (reference sequence). The CDR3 region has the DNA TGTGCCAGTAGTACGGGGAAGGGCTATGGCTACACCTTC. It codes for CASSTGKGYGYTF. Looking up the rest from reference TRBV19 and TRBJ1-2 gives the full variable domain: DGGITQSPKYLFRKEGQNVTLSCEQNLNHDAMYWYRQDPGQGLRLIYYSQIVNDFQKGDIAEGYSVSREKKESFPLTVTSAQKNPTAFYLCASSTGKGYGYTFGSGTRLTVV.

The chain has TRBV28 and TRBJ1-2; D uncertain. There are 12 residues in the CDR3. Germline V gives CDR1 MDHEN, CDR2 SYDVKM. V gave up 6 bases and J gave up 4 bases, with 9 bases separating them. This chain's CDR3 is CASRRDSYGYTF. The CDR3 region has the DNA TGTGCCAGCAGACGGGATAGCTATGGCTACACCTTC.

The V gene is TRBV18, the J gene TRBJ1-1; 7 bases are a match to TRBD1. Unmatched junction bases numbered 2, after V lost 1 base and J lost 0 bases. Germline-derived CDR1 and CDR2 are KGHSH and LQKENI. This CDR3 comprises 15 residues. The CDR3 nucleotides read TGTGCCAGCTCACCACGACAGGGAATGAACACTGAAGCTTTCTTT. Its translation is CASSPRQGMNTEAFF.

The CDR3 DNA sequence: TGTGCCAGTAGTATTGGGACAGTGCTAAATCAGCCCCAGCATTTT. Amino acids: CASSIGTVLNQPQHF. The gene calls are TRBV19 and TRBJ1-5; 7 nucleotides line up with TRBD1. Trimming removed 3 bases from V and 4 bases from J; junction bases left unmatched: 6. The CDR3 covers 15 residues. Looked up from germline, CDR1 is LNHDA and CDR2 is SQIVND (reference sequence).

The table lists this clone with a few counts. This chain connects TRBV6-1 to TRBJ1-5; D not certain. Germline loops: CDR1 MNHNS, CDR2 SASEGT. Trimming took off 2 bases at V and 1 base at J, with 3 bases between the two ends. The CDR3 consists of 13 residues. CDR3 bases: TGTGCCAGCAGTGAAACGAGCAATCAGCCCCAGCATTTT. Translating it yields CASSETSNQPQHF.

The chain carries TRBV7-2 and TRBJ2-7, with 8 bases fitting TRBD2. Germline CDR1 reads SGHTA; CDR2 reads FQGNSA. With V trimmed by 1 base and J by 5 bases, 7 bases remained unmatched. The CDR3 runs to 15 residues. The CDR3 coding sequence is TGTGCCAGCAGCTTAGATCCGGGAGGGCCTAACGAGCAGTACTTC. Its translation: CASSLDPGGPNEQYF.

V gene TRBV20-1 combines with J gene TRBJ2-1; D may be TRBD2 (5 bases). The V gene lost 6 bases and the J gene lost 5 bases, with 5 bases spanning the gap. CDR1 and CDR2 (germline): DFQATT, SNEGSKA (reference sequence). The CDR3 covers 10 residues. The CDR3 nucleotides read TGCAGTGCGCGGGACAATGAGCAGTTCTTC. The encoded protein is CSARDNEQFF.

This clone has only one observation. The rearrangement uses TRBV28 and TRBJ1-2; possibly TRBD1 for D (5 bases). The CDR3 runs 14 residues. The germline V and J ends were trimmed by 3 bases and 8 bases, with 16 bases remaining between them. Germline CDR1 MDHEN, CDR2 SYDVKM. CDR3 coding DNA: TGTGCCAGCAGTTTTTCGGGGACCGTCCGCGGCTACACCTTC. Translated: CASSFSGTVRGYTF.

J is TRBJ2-5 and V is TRBV5-4; TRBD2 is a possible D gene (6 bases). This CDR3 is 15 amino acids long. From germline, CDR1 is SGHNT and CDR2 YYREEE (reference sequence). With 4 bases removed from V and 4 bases from J, the gap between germline ends came to 17 bases. In nucleotides, the CDR3 is TGTGCCAGCAGCGGAGCCGGGACTGGACTAGAGACCCAGTACTTC. Its translation: CASSGAGTGLETQYF.

The rearrangement joins TRBV5-4 to TRBJ2-3; tentatively, D is TRBD2 (6 bases). CDR3 length: 16 residues. V was cut by 2 bases and J by 2 bases, with 15 bases left in between. Germline loops: CDR1 SGHNT, CDR2 YYREEE (reference sequence). The CDR3: CASSFWGLATTDTQYF. The CDR3 DNA reads TGTGCCAGCAGCTTTTGGGGCCTAGCGACCACAGATACGCAGTATTTT.

V gene TRBV5-1 combines with J gene TRBJ2-5, with unresolved D. CDR1 and CDR2 (germline): SGHRS, YFSETQ. The CDR3 has 13 amino acids. Trimming cost V 2 bases and J 4 bases, with 9 bases left between them. The DNA of the CDR3 is TGCGCCAGCAGCTTCCGGGCCCTAGAGACCCAGTACTTC. This gives the protein CASSFRALETQYF.

This clone was seen a few times. The chain has TRBV10-3 and TRBJ1-1; TRBD1 aligns across 9 bases. Trimming at V came to 6 bases and at J to 5 bases, leaving 4 bases not matched to a gene. The germline V gene encodes CDR1 ENHRY and CDR2 SYGVKD. The CDR3 has 13 residues. For the CDR3, the DNA is TGTGCCATCAGGGGACAGGGCGGGACTGAAGCTTTCTTT. This gives the protein CAIRGQGGTEAFF.

The rearrangement joins TRBV9 to TRBJ2-3, with 10 bases identical to TRBD2. The CDR3 is 16 amino acids. In germline, CDR1 is SGDLS, CDR2 YYNGEE. V was clipped by 3 bases and J by 1 base; unmatched bases: 5. Here the CDR3 DNA reads TGTGCCAGCAGCGGAGGGACTAGCGAACGCACAGATACGCAGTATTTT. This encodes CASSGGTSERTDTQYF.

The V gene is TRBV7-9, the J gene TRBJ2-1; a possible D gene is TRBD2 (5 bases). This CDR3 contains 13 residues. Per germline, CDR1 SEHNR and CDR2 FQNEAQ (reference sequence). Trimming took 5 bases from V and 10 from J, leaving 15 bases between them. The CDR3 coding sequence is TGTGCCAGCAGCCCCCTAAGCGGTATAGAGCAGTTCTTC. This sequence encodes CASSPLSGIEQFF. Filled out from reference TRBV7-9 and TRBJ2-1, the complete variable domain reads DTGVSQNPRHKITKRGQNVTFRCDPISEHNRLYWYRQTLGQGPEFLTYFQNEAQLEKSRLLSDRFSAERPKGSFSTLEIQRTEQGDSAMYLCASSPLSGIEQFFGPGTRLTVL.

The gene calls are TRBV30 and TRBJ2-7; 7 bases fit TRBD2. The CDR3 runs to 14 residues. Germline V gene data show CDR1 as GTSNPN and CDR2 as SVGIG (reference sequence). After removal of 0 bases from V and 2 bases from J, the junction contained 4 bases not matched to a gene. CDR3 region: CAWSVSSGPYEQYF. CDR3 nucleotide sequence: TGTGCCTGGAGTGTGTCTAGCGGTCCCTACGAGCAGTACTTC.

The chain has TRBV12-5 and TRBJ1-5, with TRBD1 as a possible D gene (6 bases). Germline V gene sequence: CDR1 LGHNT, CDR2 FRNRAP. V lost 4 bases to trimming and J lost 3 bases, with 10 bases between them. The CDR3 has 14 amino acids. Written as DNA, the CDR3 is TGTGCTAGTGGTTCAGGACAGATCAATCAGCCCCAGCATTTT. Translation gives CASGSGQINQPQHF.

Only a few counts were recorded for this clone. J is TRBJ1-4 and V is TRBV4-1; no clear D. The germline V gene has CDR1 MGHRA and CDR2 YSYEKL. Trimming took off 8 bases at V and 0 bases at J, with 13 bases between the two ends. This CDR3 comprises 15 residues. CDR3 sequence reads: CASSPGRSTNEKLFF. CDR3 nucleotide sequence: TGCGCCAGCTCCCCTGGGAGATCAACTAATGAAAAACTGTTTTTT.

This chain connects TRBV6-6 to TRBJ2-5, with D perhaps matching TRBD2 (5 bases). Germline V CDR1 and CDR2: MNHNY, SVGAGI (reference sequence). V gave up 5 bases and J gave up 2 bases, with 12 bases separating them. This CDR3 has 14 residues. CDR3 residues: CASSRASGQETQYF. The CDR3 DNA follows: TGTGCCAGCAGTCGTGCGAGCGGACAAGAGACCCAGTACTTC.

V is TRBV25-1 and J is TRBJ2-1; 14 bases fit TRBD2. Trimming at V came to 7 bases and at J to 0 bases, leaving 2 bases not matched to a gene. From germline, CDR1 is MGHDK and CDR2 SYGVNS. CDR3 length: 16 amino acids. CDR3 loop: CASKGTSGSSYNEQFF. The CDR3 DNA is TGTGCCAGCAAGGGGACTAGCGGGAGCTCCTACAATGAGCAGTTCTTC.